A single sample is the source of the 25 T cell receptor beta chains below, sequenced in a study of blood T cell repertoires in COVID-19. TCRdb's table, derived via immunoSEQ multiplex PCR, lists solely in-frame clones and lacks some. The sample has roughly 100,000 clones, about four fifths seen once. Material: peripheral blood. These receptors were taken from an elderly woman with active or convalescent COVID-19.

This clone was seen only once. The CDR3 loop is CASSVEVGRSYEQYF. The CDR3 DNA is TGTGCCAGCAGCGTAGAGGTGGGGAGGTCCTACGAGCAGTACTTC. The V and J genes are TRBV9 and TRBJ2-7; weak D call: TRBD2 (6 bases). Trimming cost V 0 bases and J 1 base, with 11 bases left between them. Germline values: CDR1 SGDLS, CDR2 YYNGEE. The CDR3 is 15 residues long.

The V and J genes are TRBV29-1 and TRBJ1-4, with TRBD1 identical over 10 bases. J gave up 6 bases and V 7 bases, and 5 bases lay outside the gene matches. The CDR3 extends over 13 amino acids. Germline CDR1 and CDR2: SQVTM and ANQGSEA. In DNA form, the CDR3 reads TGCAGCGCCCTGGACAGGGGGGATGAAAAACTGTTTTTT. Amino acids: CSALDRGDEKLFF.

This rearrangement joins TRBV11-2 to TRBJ1-1, with D unclear. CDR3 size: 15 residues. Germline-derived CDR1 and CDR2 are SGHAT and FQNNGV. V dropped 1 base and J dropped 1 base, with 10 bases sitting between them. The CDR3 protein is CASSLVAGWNTEAFF. CDR3 nucleotides: TGTGCCAGCAGCTTAGTCGCGGGATGGAACACTGAAGCTTTCTTT.

This clone was seen a single time. The rearrangement joins TRBV6-5 to TRBJ2-5, with TRBD1 matching 7 bases. The V gene's germline CDR1 is MNHEY and CDR2 SVGAGI. Losses at the gene ends were 6 bases for V and 5 bases for J; bases not matched to a gene: 12. The CDR3 has 15 amino acids. CDR3 nucleotide sequence: TGTGCCAGCAGCGCCATGCAGGGGGTAGCGGAGACCCAGTACTTC. Translated, it gives CASSAMQGVAETQYF.

J is TRBJ2-7 and V is TRBV28; a possible D gene is TRBD2 (5 bases). The CDR3 covers 12 residues. The germline V and J ends were trimmed by 6 bases and 3 bases, with 9 bases remaining between them. CDR1 MDHEN and CDR2 SYDVKM come from the germline V gene. CDR3 sequence (DNA): TGTGCCAGCAGCTCACTAGGCTACGAGCAGTACTTC. Residues: CASSSLGYEQYF.

In this sample, this clone turned up once. V and J are TRBV6-6 and TRBJ2-7; D is perhaps TRBD2 (5 bases). The germline V gene encodes CDR1 MNHNY and CDR2 SVGAGI (reference sequence). Trimming took 10 bases from V and 2 from J, leaving 18 bases between them. This CDR3 is 14 amino acids long. This chain's CDR3 is CATGIEDFTYEQYF. The CDR3 region has the DNA TGTGCCACGGGGATCGAGGACTTCACCTACGAGCAGTACTTC.

The chain couples TRBV27 to TRBJ1-5; 7 positions match TRBD1. Per germline, CDR1 MNHEY and CDR2 SMNVEV (reference sequence). Trimming took 5 bases from V and 4 from J; bases not matched to a gene: 8. The CDR3 has 15 amino acids. The CDR3 protein is CASSTLAGGNQPQHF. The CDR3 DNA reads as TGTGCCAGCAGTACCCTAGCAGGGGGGAATCAGCCCCAGCATTTT.

The chain couples TRBV4-1 to TRBJ1-2, with 9 bases aligning to TRBD1. Germline CDR1 is MGHRA and CDR2 is YSYEKL. The CDR3 loop spans 17 amino acids. The ends lost 3 bases at V and 8 bases at J; junction bases unmatched: 16. Here the CDR3 DNA reads TGCGCCAGCAGCCACTTCTTCCCCGGGACAGGGAGGTTCGGCTACACCTTC. This translates into CASSHFFPGTGRFGYTF.

The DNA for the CDR3 is TGTGCCAGCAGCTTAGGAGTAGGGTTGGGGCTCCGGTATGGCTACACCTTC. This codes for CASSLGVGLGLRYGYTF. The chain employs TRBV11-2 and TRBJ1-2, with D possibly TRBD1 on 5 matching bases. Germline V gene data show CDR1 as SGHAT and CDR2 as FQNNGV. The V gene lost 1 base and the J gene lost 5 bases, with 20 bases spanning the gap. CDR3 length: 17 amino acids.

The rearrangement joins TRBV5-4 to TRBJ2-1; D not resolved. Deletions cut 1 base from V and 8 bases from J, with 10 bases between. The CDR3 sequence is 13 residues long. The germline CDR1 and CDR2 sequences are SGHNT and YYREEE (reference sequence). The CDR3 here is CASSLYGSDEQFF. The CDR3 DNA follows: TGTGCCAGCAGCTTGTACGGGTCGGATGAGCAGTTCTTC.

The V and J genes are TRBV7-3 and TRBJ2-3, with 9 bases aligning to TRBD2. Germline CDR1 and CDR2: SGHTA and FQGTGA. This CDR3 has 15 amino acids. The V and J ends lost 2 bases and 4 bases, in that order; junction bases with no gene match: 4. The CDR3 DNA follows: TGTGCCAGCAGCTTATGGGCGGGAGGGGCAGATACGCAGTATTTT. Encoded protein: CASSLWAGGADTQYF.

The chain employs TRBV5-4 and TRBJ1-4, with TRBD1 matching 9 bases. With 4 bases clipped from V and 8 bases from J, the junction kept 9 bases outside the gene matches. Per germline, CDR1 SGHNT and CDR2 YYREEE (reference sequence). The CDR3 is made up of 15 amino acids. CDR3 DNA sequence: TGTGCCAGCAGCCTCCGGGACAGGGCGAACGAAAAACTGTTTTTT. Translated: CASSLRDRANEKLFF.

The V and J genes are TRBV28 and TRBJ1-3, with D tentatively TRBD1 (5 bases). Between the trimmed V and J ends, which lost 4 bases and 4 bases, there was a span of 14 bases. The CDR3 consists of 15 residues. CDR1 and CDR2 (germline): MDHEN, SYDVKM. CDR3 coding DNA: TGTGCCAGCAGTTCCCCCGGCAGGGCGGGAAACACCATATATTTT. It specifies CASSSPGRAGNTIYF.

The chain has TRBV29-1 and TRBJ2-7; unclear D gene. The CDR3 length is 13 residues. Germline V gene lookup returns CDR1 SQVTM and CDR2 ANQGSEA. Trimming pared 5 bases from V and 3 bases from J, leaving 14 bases between. The CDR3 spells CSVTSGSSYEQYF. The CDR3 coding sequence is TGCAGCGTTACCTCCGGGTCTAGCTACGAGCAGTACTTC.

The chain joins TRBV7-3 to TRBJ2-1; D remains ambiguous. V was cut by 4 bases and J by 6 bases, with 16 bases left in between. The germline CDR1 and CDR2 sequences are SGHTA and FQGTGA. The CDR3 is made up of 15 amino acids. CDR3 protein: CASSSTVSFSNEQFF. CDR3 bases: TGTGCCAGCAGCTCCACCGTCAGTTTCTCCAATGAGCAGTTCTTC.

The chain carries TRBV9 and TRBJ2-2; 14 bases fit TRBD2. Germline-derived CDR1 and CDR2 are SGDLS and YYNGEE. The CDR3 totals 17 residues. With V trimmed by 4 bases and J by 6 bases, 8 bases remained unmatched. The CDR3 is CASSPWRTSGRSGELFF. CDR3 coding DNA: TGTGCCAGCAGCCCCTGGCGGACTAGCGGGAGGTCCGGGGAGCTGTTTTTT.

This chain uses TRBV6-6 with TRBJ1-5; D is unresolved. The CDR3 runs 16 residues. Germline-derived CDR1 and CDR2 are MNHNY and SVGAGI (reference sequence). The V end was cut by 2 bases, the J end by 2 bases, with 13 bases between. The CDR3 spells CASSYDLASRNQPQHF. In nucleotides, the CDR3 is TGTGCCAGCAGTTACGATTTGGCAAGTCGCAATCAGCCCCAGCATTTT.

The chain is built from TRBV10-3 and TRBJ2-7; maybe TRBD1 (5 bases). Trimming left V 4 bases short and J 3 bases short, with 10 bases between. The length of the CDR3 is 13 residues. Per the germline V gene, CDR1 is ENHRY and CDR2 is SYGVKD. The CDR3 nucleotides are TGTGCCATCAGTGCGAGACAGTACTACGAGCAGTACTTC. Protein: CAISARQYYEQYF.

V usage is TRBV30 and J usage is TRBJ1-1, with 9 bases fitting TRBD1. The CDR3 spans 12 residues. Germline assignment: CDR1 GTSNPN and CDR2 SVGIG (reference sequence). V dropped 5 bases and J dropped 6; count of bases not matched to a gene: 4. CDR3 sequence (DNA): TGTGCCTGGGGGGACAGGGTGGCTGAAGCTTTCTTT. Protein product: CAWGDRVAEAFF.

This chain links TRBV19 with TRBJ2-4; TRBD1 aligns across 7 bases. This CDR3 is 15 amino acids long. V shed 5 bases and J 4 bases; nucleotides not matched to a gene: 8. Germline V gene data show CDR1 as LNHDA and CDR2 as SQIVND (reference sequence). This chain's CDR3 is CASSPSGTVKNIQYF. The DNA of the CDR3 is TGTGCCAGTAGTCCCTCCGGGACAGTTAAAAACATTCAGTACTTC.

The chain is built from TRBV9 and TRBJ1-1; D call uncertain. This CDR3 spans 12 amino acids. V was clipped by 3 bases and J by 3 bases, with 6 bases between them. Germline V gene lookup returns CDR1 SGDLS and CDR2 YYNGEE. This chain's CDR3 is CASSAQDTEAFF. Here the CDR3 DNA reads TGTGCCAGCAGCGCACAAGACACTGAAGCTTTCTTT.

J is TRBJ1-5 and V is TRBV28, with D uncertain. CDR3 size: 14 residues. Trimming cost V 2 bases and J 0 bases, with 5 bases left between them. CDR1 is MDHEN, CDR2 SYDVKM, per germline. The CDR3 here is CASSLRHSNQPQHF. The CDR3 DNA reads as TGTGCCAGCAGTTTAAGACATAGCAATCAGCCCCAGCATTTT.

The CDR3, as DNA: TGTGCCAGCAGACAGTTAACCTACGAGCAGTACTTC. Residues: CASRQLTYEQYF. The V gene is TRBV28, the J gene TRBJ2-7; no reliable D call. CDR1 is MDHEN and CDR2 is SYDVKM in the germline V gene. Trimming took 6 bases from V and 2 from J, leaving 8 bases between them. The CDR3 contains 12 residues.

The V call is TRBV28, the J call TRBJ2-1; tentatively, D is TRBD2 (5 bases). In germline, CDR1 is MDHEN, CDR2 SYDVKM. This CDR3 has 12 amino acids. Trimming stripped 7 bases from V and 7 bases from J, with 11 bases between. The CDR3 spells CASKGSGNEQFF. The CDR3 bases are TGTGCCAGCAAGGGAAGCGGTAATGAGCAGTTCTTC.

The V gene is TRBV4-2, the J gene TRBJ1-6; no clear D gene. This CDR3 is 12 amino acids long. The V and J ends lost 4 bases and 9 bases respectively, with 7 bases between them. Per germline, CDR1 LGHNA and CDR2 YNFKEQ. The CDR3 region is CASSPSSSPLHF. In nucleotides, the CDR3 is TGTGCCAGCAGCCCGAGCTCTTCACCCCTCCACTTT.